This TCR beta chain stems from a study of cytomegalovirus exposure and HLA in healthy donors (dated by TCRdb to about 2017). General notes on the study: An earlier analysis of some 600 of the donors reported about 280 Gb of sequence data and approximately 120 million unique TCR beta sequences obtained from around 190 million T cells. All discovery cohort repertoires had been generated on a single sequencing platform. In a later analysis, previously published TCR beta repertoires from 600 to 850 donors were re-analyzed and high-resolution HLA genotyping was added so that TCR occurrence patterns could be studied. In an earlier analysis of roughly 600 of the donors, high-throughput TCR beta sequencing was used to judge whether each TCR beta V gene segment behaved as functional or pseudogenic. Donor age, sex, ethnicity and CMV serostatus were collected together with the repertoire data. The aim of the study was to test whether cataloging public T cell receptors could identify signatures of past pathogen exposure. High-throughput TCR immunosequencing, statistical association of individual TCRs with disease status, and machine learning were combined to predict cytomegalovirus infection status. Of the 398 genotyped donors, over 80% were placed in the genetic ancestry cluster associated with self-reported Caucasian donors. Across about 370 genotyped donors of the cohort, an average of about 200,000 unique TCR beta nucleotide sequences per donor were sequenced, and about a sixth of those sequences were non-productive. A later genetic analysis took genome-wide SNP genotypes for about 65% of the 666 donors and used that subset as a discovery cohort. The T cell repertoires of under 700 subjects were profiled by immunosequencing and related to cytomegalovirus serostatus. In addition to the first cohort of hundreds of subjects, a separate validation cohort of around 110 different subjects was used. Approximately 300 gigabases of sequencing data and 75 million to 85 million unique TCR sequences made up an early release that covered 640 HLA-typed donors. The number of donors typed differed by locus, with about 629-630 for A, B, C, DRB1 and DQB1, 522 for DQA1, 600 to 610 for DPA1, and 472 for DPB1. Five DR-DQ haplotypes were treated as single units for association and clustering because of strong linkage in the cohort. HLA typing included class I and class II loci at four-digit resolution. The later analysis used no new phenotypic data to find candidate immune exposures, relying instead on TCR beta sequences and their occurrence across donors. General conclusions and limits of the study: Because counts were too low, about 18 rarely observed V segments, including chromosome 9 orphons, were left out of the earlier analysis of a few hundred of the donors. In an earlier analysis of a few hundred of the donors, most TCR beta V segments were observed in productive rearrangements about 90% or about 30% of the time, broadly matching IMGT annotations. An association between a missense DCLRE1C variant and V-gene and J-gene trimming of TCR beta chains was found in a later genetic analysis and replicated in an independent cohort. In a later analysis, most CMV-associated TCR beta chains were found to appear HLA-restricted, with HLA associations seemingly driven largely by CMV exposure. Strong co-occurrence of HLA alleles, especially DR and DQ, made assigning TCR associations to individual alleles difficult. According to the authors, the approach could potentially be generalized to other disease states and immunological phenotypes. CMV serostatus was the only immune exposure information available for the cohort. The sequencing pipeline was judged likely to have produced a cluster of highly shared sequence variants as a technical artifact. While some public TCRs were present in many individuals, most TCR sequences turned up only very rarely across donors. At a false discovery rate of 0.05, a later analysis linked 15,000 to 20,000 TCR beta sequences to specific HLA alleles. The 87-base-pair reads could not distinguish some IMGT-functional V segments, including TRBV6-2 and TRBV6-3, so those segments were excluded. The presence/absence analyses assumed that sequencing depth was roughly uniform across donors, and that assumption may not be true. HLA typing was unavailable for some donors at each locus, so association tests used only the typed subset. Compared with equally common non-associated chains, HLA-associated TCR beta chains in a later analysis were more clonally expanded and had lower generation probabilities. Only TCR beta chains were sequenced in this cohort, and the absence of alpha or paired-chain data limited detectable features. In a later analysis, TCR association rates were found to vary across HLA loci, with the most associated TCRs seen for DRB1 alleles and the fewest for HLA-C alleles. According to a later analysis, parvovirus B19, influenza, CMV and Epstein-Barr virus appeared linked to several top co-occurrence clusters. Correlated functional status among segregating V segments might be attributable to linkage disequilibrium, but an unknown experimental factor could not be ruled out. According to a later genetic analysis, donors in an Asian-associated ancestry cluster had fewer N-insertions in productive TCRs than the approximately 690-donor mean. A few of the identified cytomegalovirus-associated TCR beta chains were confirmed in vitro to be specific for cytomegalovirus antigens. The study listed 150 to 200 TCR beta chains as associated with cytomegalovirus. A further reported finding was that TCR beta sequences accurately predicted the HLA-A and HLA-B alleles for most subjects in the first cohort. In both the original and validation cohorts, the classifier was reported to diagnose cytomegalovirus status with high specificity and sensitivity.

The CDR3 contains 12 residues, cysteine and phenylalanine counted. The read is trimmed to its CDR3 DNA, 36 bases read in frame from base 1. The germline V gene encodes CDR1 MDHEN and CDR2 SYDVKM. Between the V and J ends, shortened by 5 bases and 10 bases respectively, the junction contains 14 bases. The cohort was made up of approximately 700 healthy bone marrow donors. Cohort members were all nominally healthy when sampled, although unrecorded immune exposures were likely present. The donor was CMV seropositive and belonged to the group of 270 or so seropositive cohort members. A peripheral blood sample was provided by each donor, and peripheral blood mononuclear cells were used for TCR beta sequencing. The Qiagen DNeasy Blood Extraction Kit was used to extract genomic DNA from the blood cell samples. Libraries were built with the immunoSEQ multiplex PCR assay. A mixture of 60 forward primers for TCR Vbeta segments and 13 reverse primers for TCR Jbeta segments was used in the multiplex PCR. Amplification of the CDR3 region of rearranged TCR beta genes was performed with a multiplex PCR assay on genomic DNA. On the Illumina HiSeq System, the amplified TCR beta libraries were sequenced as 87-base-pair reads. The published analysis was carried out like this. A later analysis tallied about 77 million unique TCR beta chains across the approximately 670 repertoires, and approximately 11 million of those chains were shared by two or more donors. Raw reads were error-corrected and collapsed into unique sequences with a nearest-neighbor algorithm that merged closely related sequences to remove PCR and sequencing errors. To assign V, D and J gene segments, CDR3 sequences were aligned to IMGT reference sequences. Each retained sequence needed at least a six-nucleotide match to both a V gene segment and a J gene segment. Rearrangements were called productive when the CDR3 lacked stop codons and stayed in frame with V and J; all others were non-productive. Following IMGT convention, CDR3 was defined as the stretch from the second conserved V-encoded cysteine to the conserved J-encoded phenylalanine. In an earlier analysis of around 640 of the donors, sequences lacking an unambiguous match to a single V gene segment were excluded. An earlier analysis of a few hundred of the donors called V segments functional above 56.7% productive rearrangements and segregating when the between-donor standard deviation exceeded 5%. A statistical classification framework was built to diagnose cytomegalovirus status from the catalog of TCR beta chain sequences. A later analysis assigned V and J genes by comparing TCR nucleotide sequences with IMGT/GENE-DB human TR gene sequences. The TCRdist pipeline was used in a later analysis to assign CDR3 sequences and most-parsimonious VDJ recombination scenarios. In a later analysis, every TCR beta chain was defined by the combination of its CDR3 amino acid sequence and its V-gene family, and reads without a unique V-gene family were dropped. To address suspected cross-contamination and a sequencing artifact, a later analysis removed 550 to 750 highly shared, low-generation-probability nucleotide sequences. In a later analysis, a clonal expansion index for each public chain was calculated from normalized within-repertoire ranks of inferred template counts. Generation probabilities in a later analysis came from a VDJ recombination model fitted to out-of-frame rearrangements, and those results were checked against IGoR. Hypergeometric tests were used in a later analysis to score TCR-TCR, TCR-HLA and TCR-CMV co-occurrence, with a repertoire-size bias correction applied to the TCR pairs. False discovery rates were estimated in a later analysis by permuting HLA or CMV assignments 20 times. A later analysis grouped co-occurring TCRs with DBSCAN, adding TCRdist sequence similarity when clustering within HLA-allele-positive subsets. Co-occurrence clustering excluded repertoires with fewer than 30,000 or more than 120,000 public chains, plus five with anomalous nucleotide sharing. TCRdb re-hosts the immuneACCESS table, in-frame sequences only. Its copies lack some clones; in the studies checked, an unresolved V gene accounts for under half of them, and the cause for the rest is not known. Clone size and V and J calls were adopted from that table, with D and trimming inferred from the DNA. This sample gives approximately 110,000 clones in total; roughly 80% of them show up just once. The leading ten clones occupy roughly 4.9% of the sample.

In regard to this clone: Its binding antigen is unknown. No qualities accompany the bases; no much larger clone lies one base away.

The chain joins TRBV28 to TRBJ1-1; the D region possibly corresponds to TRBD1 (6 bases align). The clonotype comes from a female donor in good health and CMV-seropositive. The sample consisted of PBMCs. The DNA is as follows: TGTGCCAGCAGTCTTAGGGGGAAGTTAGCTTTCTTT. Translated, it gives CASSLRGKLAFF.